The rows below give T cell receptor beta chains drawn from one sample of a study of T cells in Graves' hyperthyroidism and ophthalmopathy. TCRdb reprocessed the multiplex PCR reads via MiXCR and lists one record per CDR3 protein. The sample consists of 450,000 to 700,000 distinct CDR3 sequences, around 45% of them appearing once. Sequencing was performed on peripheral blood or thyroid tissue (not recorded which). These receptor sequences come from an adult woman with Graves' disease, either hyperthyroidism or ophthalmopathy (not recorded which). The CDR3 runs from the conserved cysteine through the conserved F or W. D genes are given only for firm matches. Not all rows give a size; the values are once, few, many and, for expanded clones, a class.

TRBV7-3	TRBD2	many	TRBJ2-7	TGTGCCAGCAGCCTTACCGGTAGGCGGGAGAATACCTACGAGCAGTACTTC	CASSLTGRRENTYEQYF
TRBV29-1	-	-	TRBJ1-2	TGCAGCGTTGACCATCAGGGACTCGGCTACACCTTC	CSVDHQGLGYTF
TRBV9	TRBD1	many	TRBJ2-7	TGTGCCAGCAGCGGAGGGGAGGGACAGGGTTTGCACGAGCAGTACTTC	CASSGGEGQGLHEQYF
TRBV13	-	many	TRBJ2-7	TGTGCCAGCAGCGCGATCTACGAGCAGTACTTC	CASSAIYEQYF
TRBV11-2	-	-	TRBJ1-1	TGTGCCAGCAGCTCCGGGCCCCGAATGGAAGCTTTCTTT	CASSSGPRMEAFF
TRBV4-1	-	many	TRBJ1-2	TGCGCCAGCAGCCAACCCGGCGGACCCGGGGGCTACACCTTC	CASSQPGGPGGYTF
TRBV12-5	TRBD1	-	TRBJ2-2	TGTGCTAGTGGGGAAGGACAGGGGAACACCGGGGAGCTGTTTTTT	CASGEGQGNTGELFF
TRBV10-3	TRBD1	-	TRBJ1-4	TGTGCCATCAAGAACCCGGGACAGGAGGGAAAACTGTTTTTT	CAIKNPGQEGKLFF
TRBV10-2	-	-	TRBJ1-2	TGCGCCAGCAGTGACAGCCTAGCTAACTATGGCTACACCTTC	CASSDSLANYGYTF
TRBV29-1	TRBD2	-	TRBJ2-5	TGCAGCGTTGGGGGGACTAGTATCCCAGAGACCCAGTACTTC	CSVGGTSIPETQYF
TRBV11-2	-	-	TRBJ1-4	TGTGCCAGCACTGGACTGGGGAACACTGAAAAACTGTTTTTT	CASTGLGNTEKLFF
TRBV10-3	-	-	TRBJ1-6	TGTGCCATCAGTGGAACCGGGACCGACCATAATTCACCCCTCCACTTT	CAISGTGTDHNSPLHF
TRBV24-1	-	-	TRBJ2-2	TGTGCCACCAGTGATTTCGCCAGGGGGAACACCGGGGAGCTGTTTTTT	CATSDFARGNTGELFF
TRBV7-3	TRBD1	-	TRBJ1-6	TGTGCCAGCAGCCCGACAGGGGCTGTTTCACCCCTCCACTTT	CASSPTGAVSPLHF
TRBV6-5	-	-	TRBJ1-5	TGTGCCAGCAGCAACGGGGGGCCCCAGCATTTT	CASSNGGPQHF
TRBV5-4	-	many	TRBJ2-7	TGTGCCAGCAGCAGGGTGGGCGGGGCCCCCTACGAGCAGTACTTC	CASSRVGGAPYEQYF
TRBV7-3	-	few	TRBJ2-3	TGTGCCAGCAGCGCAGACAGGAGCAACCCAACGCAGTATTTT	CASSADRSNPTQYF
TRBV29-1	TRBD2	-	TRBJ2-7	TGCAGCGTCTCACCAGCGGGAGGGTTCTACGAGCAGTACTTC	CSVSPAGGFYEQYF
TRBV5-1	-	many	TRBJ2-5	TGCGCCAGCAGCTTGGAAGCACCATCCACAGAGACCCAGTACTTC	CASSLEAPSTETQYF
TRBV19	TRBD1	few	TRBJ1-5	TGTGCCAGCGGGACAGATTTTCGTCAGCCCCAGCATTTT	CASGTDFRQPQHF
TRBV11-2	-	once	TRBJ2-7	TGTGCCAGCAGCTTGGCAGCTATCAGGTACGAGCAGTACTTC	CASSLAAIRYEQYF
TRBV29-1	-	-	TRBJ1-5	TGCAGCGTGGATGATTCGGGACACGGACAGCATTTT	CSVDDSGHGQHF
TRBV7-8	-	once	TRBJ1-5	TGTGCCAGCAGCTTACGAGCGGGTGGCAATCAGCCCCAGCATTTT	CASSLRAGGNQPQHF
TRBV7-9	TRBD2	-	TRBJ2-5	TGTGCCAGCAGCATGACTAGCAGAGGAGAGACCCAGTACTTC	CASSMTSRGETQYF
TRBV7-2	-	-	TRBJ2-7	TGTGCCAGCAGCTTAGTCCGCCACGAGCAGTACTTC	CASSLVRHEQYF
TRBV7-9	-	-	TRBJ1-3	TGTGCCAGCAGCTTCGATGGGACCTCTGGGCGAAACACCATATATTTT	CASSFDGTSGRNTIYF
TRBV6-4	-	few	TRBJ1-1	TGTGCCAGCAGTGACTCGACGGGTGAAGCTTTCTTT	CASSDSTGEAFF
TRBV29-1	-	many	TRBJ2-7	TGCAGCGTTTTTGTGGGCGAGCAGTACTTC	CSVFVGEQYF
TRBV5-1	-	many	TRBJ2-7	TGCGCCAGCAGTTCACACCGGGACTACGAGCAGTACTTC	CASSSHRDYEQYF